A selection of T cell receptor beta chains follows, all from one sample in a study of blood T cell repertoires in COVID-19. Repertoires were generated with immunoSEQ multiplex PCR, while TCRdb's copy carries only in-frame clones and drops some. The data contain about 220,000 clones, 80% of them singletons. Source material: peripheral blood. These receptor sequences come from a woman in her sixties or seventies with acute or convalescent COVID-19. Each CDR3 is given with its conserved first and last residue. A D gene is named only where the DNA matches it firmly. Size tells how often a clone was seen (once, few, many) or the class of an expanded clone, and some rows leave it out.

CASSHLTGRSSSGANVLTF | TGTGCCAGCAGCCATCTGACAGGGAGAAGCTCTTCTGGGGCCAACGTCCTGACTTTC | TRBJ2-6 | TRBV14 | - | TRBD1
CASGTGGGGYGYTF | TGTGCCAGCGGTACAGGGGGCGGGGGCTATGGCTACACCTTC | TRBJ1-2 | TRBV2 | once | TRBD1
CASSRWEDSYEQYF | TGTGCCAGCAGCCGCTGGGAGGACTCCTACGAGCAGTACTTC | TRBJ2-7 | TRBV6-2/TRBV6-3 | - | -
CASRTSGFQGDTQYF | TGCGCCAGCCGGACTAGCGGGTTTCAGGGAGATACGCAGTATTTT | TRBJ2-3 | TRBV5-1 | - | TRBD2
CASRSGGAETQYF | TGTGCCAGCAGATCAGGGGGCGCCGAGACCCAGTACTTC | TRBJ2-5 | TRBV28 | - | TRBD1
CATRLAGSGGYTF | TGTGCCACCAGACTCGCGGGATCGGGTGGCTACACCTTC | TRBJ1-2 | TRBV15 | - | -
CASSFKASEGDTEAFF | TGTGCCAGCAGCTTTAAAGCCTCGGAGGGAGACACTGAAGCTTTCTTT | TRBJ1-1 | TRBV7-6 | - | -
CASSNKRGAPYTDTQYF | TGTGCCAGCAGCAATAAGCGGGGGGCCCCTTACACAGATACGCAGTATTTT | TRBJ2-3 | TRBV11-2 | - | TRBD2
CSVVKGMGNSAKNIQYF | TGCAGCGTTGTTAAGGGGATGGGGAATAGTGCCAAAAACATTCAGTACTTC | TRBJ2-4 | TRBV29-1 | once | -
CASSPRGGYEQYF | TGTGCCAGCAGCCCCAGGGGCGGGTACGAGCAGTACTTC | TRBJ2-7 | TRBV7-2 | - | -
CASSTGQQRPNEKLFF | TGCGCCAGCAGCACGGGACAGCAACGGCCTAATGAAAAACTGTTTTTT | TRBJ1-4 | TRBV5-1 | - | TRBD1
CASSGTGGYTF | TGTGCCAGCAGCGGGACAGGTGGCTACACCTTC | TRBJ1-2 | TRBV7-2 | many | TRBD1
CASSDGSRGGTGELFF | TGCGCCAGCAGTGACGGATCCCGGGGAGGCACCGGGGAGCTGTTTTTT | TRBJ2-2 | TRBV10-1 | - | -
CASSYSRVRGDTQYF | TGTGCCAGCAGTTATTCCAGGGTTAGGGGAGATACGCAGTATTTT | TRBJ2-3 | TRBV11-3 | - | -
CASSQVGGALTDTQYF | TGTGCCAGCAGCCAAGTCGGGGGGGCACTCACAGATACGCAGTATTTT | TRBJ2-3 | TRBV4-2 | - | TRBD2
CASSRRDRGLEKLFF | TGTGCCAGCAGCCGTCGGGACAGGGGGCTTGAAAAACTGTTTTTT | TRBJ1-4 | TRBV5-8 | - | TRBD1
CATSDARSTDTQYF | TGTGCCACCAGTGACGCCAGAAGCACAGATACGCAGTATTTT | TRBJ2-3 | TRBV24-1 | - | -
CASSQSQMNTEAFF | TGTGCCAGCAGCCAAAGTCAGATGAACACTGAAGCTTTCTTT | TRBJ1-1 | TRBV4-2 | - | -
CASSYSGEINQPQHF | TGTGCCAGCAGTTACTCAGGGGAAATTAATCAGCCCCAGCATTTT | TRBJ1-5 | TRBV6-5 | - | -
CASSPDTGMNTEAFF | TGTGCCAGCAGCCCTGATACAGGGATGAACACTGAAGCTTTCTTT | TRBJ1-1 | TRBV5-4 | - | -
CASNQGSQETQYF | TGTGCCAGCAACCAGGGCAGCCAAGAGACCCAGTACTTC | TRBJ2-5 | TRBV14 | - | -
CASSLRGVQEDTQYF | TGCGCCAGCAGCCTCCGGGGGGTTCAGGAAGATACGCAGTATTTT | TRBJ2-3 | TRBV4-1 | - | TRBD2
CASSARTGWPDTQYF | TGTGCCAGCAGCGCGCGGACAGGGTGGCCGGATACGCAGTATTTT | TRBJ2-3 | TRBV11-3 | - | TRBD1
CASSDSGTSTYNEQFF | TGTGCCAGCAGTGACTCTGGGACTTCAACTTACAATGAGCAGTTCTTC | TRBJ2-1 | TRBV6-4 | once | -
CASSLGTHRGTDTQYF | TGCGCCAGCAGCTTAGGGACTCACCGGGGCACAGATACGCAGTATTTT | TRBJ2-3 | TRBV5-1 | - | -
CASSQTGGSYEQYF | TGTGCCAGTAGCCAGACAGGGGGCTCCTACGAGCAGTACTTC | TRBJ2-7 | TRBV19 | - | TRBD1
CASSGTGGSYEQYF | TGTGCCAGCAGCGGGACAGGGGGCTCCTACGAGCAGTACTTC | TRBJ2-7 | TRBV9 | - | TRBD1
CATGASGGAGSDTQYF | TGTGCCACCGGGGCTAGCGGGGGGGCGGGATCAGATACGCAGTATTTT | TRBJ2-3 | TRBV6-6 | - | TRBD2
CASSLTVSTDTQYF | TGTGCCAGCAGCTTGACAGTTAGCACAGATACGCAGTATTTT | TRBJ2-3 | TRBV5-6 | - | -
CASSVGREETQYF | TGTGCCAGCAGCGTGGGGCGAGAAGAGACCCAGTACTTC | TRBJ2-5 | TRBV9 | - | -
CASSESWGFEQYF | TGCGCCAGCAGTGAGTCGTGGGGCTTCGAGCAGTACTTC | TRBJ2-7 | TRBV10-2 | once | -
CASSLPNGGAGETQYF | TGTGCCAGCAGCTTACCCAACGGGGGGGCGGGCGAGACCCAGTACTTC | TRBJ2-5 | TRBV7-9 | - | TRBD2
CASSVQGPGTDTQYF | TGCGCCAGCAGTGTCCAGGGGCCCGGGACAGATACGCAGTATTTT | TRBJ2-3 | TRBV10-2 | - | -
CASRDLGTATDTQYF | TGTGCCAGCAGAGATCTTGGGACAGCCACAGATACGCAGTATTTT | TRBJ2-3 | TRBV27 | - | TRBD1
CASSPSETNTGELFF | TGTGCCAGCAGCCCAAGTGAAACTAACACCGGGGAGCTGTTTTTT | TRBJ2-2 | TRBV11-2 | - | -
CSVGVGLAGGQETQYF | TGCAGCGTCGGGGTCGGACTAGCGGGGGGCCAAGAGACCCAGTACTTC | TRBJ2-5 | TRBV29-1 | - | TRBD2
CASSLTQGITDTQYF | TGTGCCAGCAGCTTAACACAGGGAATCACAGATACGCAGTATTTT | TRBJ2-3 | TRBV7-2 | - | -
CASSFPTGRSYNEQFF | TGTGCCAGCAGCTTTCCGACAGGGAGGTCCTACAATGAGCAGTTCTTC | TRBJ2-1 | TRBV7-9 | - | -
CASSPEGNEQYF | TGTGCCAGCTCACCAGAGGGTAACGAGCAGTACTTC | TRBJ2-7 | TRBV18 | - | -
CASSPYSGGALENIQYF | TGTGCCAGCAGTCCCTATAGCGGGGGGGCTTTGGAAAACATTCAGTACTTC | TRBJ2-4 | TRBV9 | once | TRBD2
CASSQGAGRGTGELFF | TGCGCCAGCAGCCAAGGTGCTGGCAGGGGAACCGGGGAGCTGTTTTTT | TRBJ2-2 | TRBV4-3 | - | -
CASRRLAGPTDTQYF | TGTGCCAGCAGGCGACTAGCGGGGCCCACAGATACGCAGTATTTT | TRBJ2-3 | TRBV5-4 | - | TRBD2
CASSGGVGELFF | TGTGCCAGCAGCGGAGGGGTCGGGGAGCTGTTTTTT | TRBJ2-2 | TRBV5-4 | once | -
CASSQGLRIWGYTF | TGTGCCAGCAGCCAAGGTCTAAGAATTTGGGGCTACACCTTC | TRBJ1-2 | TRBV3-1/TRBV3-2 | - | -
CASSSGAGGLLKEQYF | TGTGCCAGCAGCTCGGGGGCAGGGGGCCTCCTGAAAGAGCAGTACTTC | TRBJ2-7 | TRBV7-9 | - | TRBD1